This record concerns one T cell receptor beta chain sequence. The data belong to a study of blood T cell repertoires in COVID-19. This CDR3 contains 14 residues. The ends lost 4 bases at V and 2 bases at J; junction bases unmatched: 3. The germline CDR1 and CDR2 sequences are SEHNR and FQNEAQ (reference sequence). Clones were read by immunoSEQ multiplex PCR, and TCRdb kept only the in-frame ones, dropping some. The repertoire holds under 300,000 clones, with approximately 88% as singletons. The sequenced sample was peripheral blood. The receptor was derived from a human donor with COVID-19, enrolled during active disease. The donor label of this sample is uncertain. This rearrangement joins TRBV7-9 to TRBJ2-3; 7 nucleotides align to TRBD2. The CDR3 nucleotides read TGTGCCAGCAGCTCTCTAGCGGACACAGATACGCAGTATTTT. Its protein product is CASSSLADTDTQYF.